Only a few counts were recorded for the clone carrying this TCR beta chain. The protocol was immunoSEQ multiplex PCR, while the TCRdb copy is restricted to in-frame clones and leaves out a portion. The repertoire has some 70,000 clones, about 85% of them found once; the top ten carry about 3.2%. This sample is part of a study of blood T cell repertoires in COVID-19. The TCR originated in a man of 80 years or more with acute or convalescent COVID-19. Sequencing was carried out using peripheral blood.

CDR3 nucleotides: TGTGCCAGCAGCGTAGGACAGGCAAACAATGAGCAGTTCTTC. It encodes CASSVGQANNEQFF. V usage is TRBV7-9 and J usage is TRBJ2-1; 7 bases align to TRBD1. J was trimmed by 5 bases and V by 5 bases; bases with no gene match: 6. The CDR3 consists of 14 residues. CDR1 is SEHNR and CDR2 is FQNEAQ in the germline V gene (reference sequence).